The sequence of this T cell receptor (beta chain) was determined in a study of tumor T cells in aggressive B-cell lymphoma. This CDR3 is built from 14 residues. V shed 4 bases and J shed 2 bases, with 13 bases lying between them. Germline CDR1 SGHNT, CDR2 YYREEE (reference sequence). Data came from immunoSEQ multiplex PCR; TCRdb stores just in-frame clones and leaves some out. Of approximately 9,900 clones listed, 75% to 85% are singletons. This receptor was obtained from an adult with diffuse large B cell lymphoma. This sequence joins TRBV5-4 and TRBJ2-7; D may be TRBD1 (6 bases). The sample taken for sequencing was tumor tissue. The CDR3 loop reads CASSVGGEPYEQYF. The CDR3 DNA reads as TGTGCCAGCAGCGTAGGGGGTGAGCCCTACGAGCAGTACTTC.